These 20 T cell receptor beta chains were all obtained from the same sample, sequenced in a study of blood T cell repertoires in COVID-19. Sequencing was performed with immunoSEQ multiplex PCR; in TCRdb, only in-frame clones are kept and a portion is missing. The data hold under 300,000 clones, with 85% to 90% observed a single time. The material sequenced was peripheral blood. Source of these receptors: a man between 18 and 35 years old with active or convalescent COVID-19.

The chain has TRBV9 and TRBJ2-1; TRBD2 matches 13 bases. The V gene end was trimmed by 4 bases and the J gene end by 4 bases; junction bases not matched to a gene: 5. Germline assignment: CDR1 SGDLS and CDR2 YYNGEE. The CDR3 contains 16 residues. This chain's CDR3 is CASSTGTSGDYNEQFF. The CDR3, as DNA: TGTGCCAGCAGCACCGGGACTAGCGGGGATTACAATGAGCAGTTCTTC. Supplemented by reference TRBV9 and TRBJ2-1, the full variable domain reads DSGVTQTPKHLITATGQRVTLRCSPRSGDLSVYWYQQSLDQGLQFLIQYYNGEERAKGNILERFSAQQFPDLHSELNLSSLELGDSALYFCASSTGTSGDYNEQFFGPGTRLTVL.

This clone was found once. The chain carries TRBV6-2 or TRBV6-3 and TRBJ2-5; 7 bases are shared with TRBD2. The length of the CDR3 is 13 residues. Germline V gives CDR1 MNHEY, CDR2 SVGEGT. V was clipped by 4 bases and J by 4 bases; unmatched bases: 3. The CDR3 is CASSSQRGETQYF. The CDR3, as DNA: TGTGCCAGCAGTTCTCAGCGGGGAGAGACCCAGTACTTC.

CDR3 sequence: CASSYSTRVNTEAFF. The CDR3 DNA follows: TGTGCCAGCAGTTACTCGACGAGGGTAAACACTGAAGCTTTCTTT. This chain links TRBV6-5 with TRBJ1-1; D is unresolved. The CDR3 runs to 15 residues. Germline values: CDR1 MNHEY, CDR2 SVGAGI. V was clipped by 0 bases and J by 2 bases, with 10 bases between them.

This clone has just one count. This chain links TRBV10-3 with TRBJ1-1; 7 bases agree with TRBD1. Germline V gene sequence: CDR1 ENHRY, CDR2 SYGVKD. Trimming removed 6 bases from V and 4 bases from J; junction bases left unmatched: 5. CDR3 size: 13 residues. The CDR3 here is CAIRGDRLTEAFF. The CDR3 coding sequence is TGTGCCATCAGGGGGGACAGACTCACTGAAGCTTTCTTT.

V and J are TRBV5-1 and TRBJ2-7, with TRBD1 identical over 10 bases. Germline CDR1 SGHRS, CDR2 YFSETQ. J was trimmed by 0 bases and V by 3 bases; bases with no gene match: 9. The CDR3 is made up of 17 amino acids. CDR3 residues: CASSYLGGQGRSYEQYF. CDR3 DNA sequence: TGCGCCAGCAGCTATTTAGGGGGACAGGGGCGCTCCTACGAGCAGTACTTC. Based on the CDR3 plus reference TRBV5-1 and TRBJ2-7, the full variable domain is KAGVTQTPRYLIKTRGQQVTLSCSPISGHRSVSWYQQTPGQGLQFLFEYFSETQRNKGNFPGRFSGRQFSNSRSEMNVSTLELGDSALYLCASSYLGGQGRSYEQYFGPGTRLTVT.

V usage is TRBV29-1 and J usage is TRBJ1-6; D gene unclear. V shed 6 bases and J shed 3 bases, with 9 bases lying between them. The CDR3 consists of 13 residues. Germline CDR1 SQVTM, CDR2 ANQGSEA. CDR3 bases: TGCAGCGTGGGAGCCGACTATAATTCACCCCTCCACTTT. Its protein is CSVGADYNSPLHF. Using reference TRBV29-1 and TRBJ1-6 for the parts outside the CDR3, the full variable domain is SAVISQKPSRDICQRGTSLTIQCQVDSQVTMMFWYRQQPGQSLTLIATANQGSEATYESGFVIDKFPISRPNLTFSTLTVSNMSPEDSSIYLCSVGADYNSPLHFGNGTRLTVT.

The CDR3: CASSFGGTEKLFF. The CDR3 DNA sequence: TGTGCCAGCAGCTTCGGGGGGACTGAAAAACTGTTTTTT. The V gene is TRBV7-9, the J gene TRBJ1-4; D is perhaps TRBD1 (5 bases). The germline V and J ends were trimmed by 3 bases and 7 bases, with 9 bases remaining between them. This CDR3 region has 13 residues. The V gene's germline CDR1 is SEHNR and CDR2 FQNEAQ (reference sequence). The variable domain in full, with the rest retrieved from reference TRBV7-9 and TRBJ1-4, is DTGVSQNPRHKITKRGQNVTFRCDPISEHNRLYWYRQTLGQGPEFLTYFQNEAQLEKSRLLSDRFSAERPKGSFSTLEIQRTEQGDSAMYLCASSFGGTEKLFFGSGTQLSVL.

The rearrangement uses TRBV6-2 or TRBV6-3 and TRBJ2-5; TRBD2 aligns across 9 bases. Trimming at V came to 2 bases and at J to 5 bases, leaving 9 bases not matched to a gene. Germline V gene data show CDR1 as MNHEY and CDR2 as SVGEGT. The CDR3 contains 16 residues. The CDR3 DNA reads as TGTGCCAGCAGTTACCGGCGGGGGGGCCCGCGGGAGACCCAGTACTTC. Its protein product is CASSYRRGGPRETQYF.

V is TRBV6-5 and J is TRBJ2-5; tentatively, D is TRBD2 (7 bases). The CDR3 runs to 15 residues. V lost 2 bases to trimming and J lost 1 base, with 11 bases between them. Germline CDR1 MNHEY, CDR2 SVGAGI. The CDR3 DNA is TGTGCCAGCAGTTACCGGGGGGACACCCAAGAGACCCAGTACTTC. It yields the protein CASSYRGDTQETQYF.

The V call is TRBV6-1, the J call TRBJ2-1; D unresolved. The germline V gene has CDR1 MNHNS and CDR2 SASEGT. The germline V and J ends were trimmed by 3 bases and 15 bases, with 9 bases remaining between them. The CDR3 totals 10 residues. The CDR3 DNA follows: TGTGCCAGCAGTGAGAGTTCGCCGTTCTTC. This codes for CASSESSPFF.

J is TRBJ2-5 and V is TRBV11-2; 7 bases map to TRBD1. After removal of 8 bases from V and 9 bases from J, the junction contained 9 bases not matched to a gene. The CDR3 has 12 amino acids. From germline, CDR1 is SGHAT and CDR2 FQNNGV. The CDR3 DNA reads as TGTGCCAGCGAGACAGGGCCGGCGGCCCAGTACTTC. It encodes CASETGPAAQYF.

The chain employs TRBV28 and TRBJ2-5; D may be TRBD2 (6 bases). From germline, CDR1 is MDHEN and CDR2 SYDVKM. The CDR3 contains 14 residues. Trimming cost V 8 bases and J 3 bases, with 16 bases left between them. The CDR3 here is CASRGTLTKETQYF. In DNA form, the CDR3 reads TGTGCCAGCCGCGGGACGCTGACAAAAGAGACCCAGTACTTC.

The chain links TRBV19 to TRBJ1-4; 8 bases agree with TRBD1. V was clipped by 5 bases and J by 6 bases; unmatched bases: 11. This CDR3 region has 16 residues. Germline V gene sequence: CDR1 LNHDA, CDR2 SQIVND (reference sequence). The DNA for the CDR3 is TGTGCCAGTAGTTGGGCAGGGGGCGACGGGGATGAAAAACTGTTTTTT. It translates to CASSWAGGDGDEKLFF.

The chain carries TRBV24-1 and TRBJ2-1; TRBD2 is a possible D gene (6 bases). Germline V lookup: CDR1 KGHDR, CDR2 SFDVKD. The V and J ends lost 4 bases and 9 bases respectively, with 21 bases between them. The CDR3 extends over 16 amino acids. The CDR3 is CATSDPGIAASSEQFF. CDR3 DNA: TGTGCCACCAGTGACCCGGGGATAGCGGCCTCAAGTGAGCAGTTCTTC.

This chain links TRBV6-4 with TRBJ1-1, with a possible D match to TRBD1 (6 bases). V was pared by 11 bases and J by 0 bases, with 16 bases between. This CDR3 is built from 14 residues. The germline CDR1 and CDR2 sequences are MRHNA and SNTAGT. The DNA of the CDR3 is TGTGCCCAGGGGCAGGGGAAGATGAACACTGAAGCTTTCTTT. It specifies CAQGQGKMNTEAFF.

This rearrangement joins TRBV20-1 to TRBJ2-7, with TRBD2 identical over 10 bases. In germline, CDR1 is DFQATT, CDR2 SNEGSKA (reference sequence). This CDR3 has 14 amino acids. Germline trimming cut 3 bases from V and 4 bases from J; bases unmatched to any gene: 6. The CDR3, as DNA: TGCAGTGCTAGTGGAACTAGCGGGGCTTACGAGCAGTACTTC. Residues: CSASGTSGAYEQYF.

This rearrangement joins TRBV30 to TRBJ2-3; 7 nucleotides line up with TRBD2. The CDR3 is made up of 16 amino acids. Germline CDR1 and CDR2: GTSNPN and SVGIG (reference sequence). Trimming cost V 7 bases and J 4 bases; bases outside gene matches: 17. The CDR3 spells CASSGAPLADSDTQYF. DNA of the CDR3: TGTGCCTCCTCCGGGGCGCCGCTAGCGGATTCAGATACGCAGTATTTT.

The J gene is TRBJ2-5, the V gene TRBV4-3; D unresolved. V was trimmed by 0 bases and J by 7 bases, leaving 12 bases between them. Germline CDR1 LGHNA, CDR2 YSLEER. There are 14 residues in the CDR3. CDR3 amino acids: CASSQDTSHGTQYF. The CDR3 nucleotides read TGCGCCAGCAGCCAAGATACCTCCCACGGGACCCAGTACTTC.

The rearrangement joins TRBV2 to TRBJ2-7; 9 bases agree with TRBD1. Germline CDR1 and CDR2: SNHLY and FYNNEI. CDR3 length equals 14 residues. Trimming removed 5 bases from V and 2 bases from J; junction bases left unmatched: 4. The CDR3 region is CASSTGTGPYEQYF. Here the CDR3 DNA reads TGTGCCAGCAGTACCGGGACAGGGCCCTACGAGCAGTACTTC.

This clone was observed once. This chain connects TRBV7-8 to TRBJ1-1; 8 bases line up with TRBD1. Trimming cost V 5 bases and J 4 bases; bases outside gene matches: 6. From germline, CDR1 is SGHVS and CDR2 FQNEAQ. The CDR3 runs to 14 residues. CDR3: CASSPGQAGTEAFF. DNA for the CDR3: TGTGCCAGCAGCCCGGGACAGGCAGGCACTGAAGCTTTCTTT.